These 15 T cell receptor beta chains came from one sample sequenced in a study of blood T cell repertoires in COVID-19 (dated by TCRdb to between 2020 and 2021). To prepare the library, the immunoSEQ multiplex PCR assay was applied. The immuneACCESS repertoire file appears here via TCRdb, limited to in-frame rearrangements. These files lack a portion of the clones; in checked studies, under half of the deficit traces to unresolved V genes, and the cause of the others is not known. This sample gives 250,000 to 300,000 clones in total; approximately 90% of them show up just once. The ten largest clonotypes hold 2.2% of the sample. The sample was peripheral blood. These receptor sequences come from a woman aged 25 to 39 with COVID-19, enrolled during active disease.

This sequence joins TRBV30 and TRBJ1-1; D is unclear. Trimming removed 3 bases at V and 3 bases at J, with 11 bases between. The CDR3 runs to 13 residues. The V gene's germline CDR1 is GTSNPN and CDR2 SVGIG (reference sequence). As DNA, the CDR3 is TGTGCCTGGAGACCCGGGAGGGACACTGAAGCTTTCTTT. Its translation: CAWRPGRDTEAFF. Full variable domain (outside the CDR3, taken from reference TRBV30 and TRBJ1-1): SQTIHQWPATLVQPVGSPLSLECTVEGTSNPNLYWYRQAAGRGLQLLFYSVGIGQISSEVPQNLSASRPQDRQFILSSKKLLLSDSGFYLCAWRPGRDTEAFFGQGTRLTVV.

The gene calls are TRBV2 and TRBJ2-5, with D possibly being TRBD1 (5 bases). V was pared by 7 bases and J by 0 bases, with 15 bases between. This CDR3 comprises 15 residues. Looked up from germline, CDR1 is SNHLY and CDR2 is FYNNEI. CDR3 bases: TGTGCCAGCACCGAAACTCGGACAAACCAAGAGACCCAGTACTTC. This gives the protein CASTETRTNQETQYF.

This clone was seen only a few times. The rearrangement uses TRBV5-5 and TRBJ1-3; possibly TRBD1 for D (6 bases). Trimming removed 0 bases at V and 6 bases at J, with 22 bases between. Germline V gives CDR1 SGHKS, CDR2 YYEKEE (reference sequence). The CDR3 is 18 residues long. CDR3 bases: TGTGCCAGCAGCTTGGTCCGCCTACTGAACAGGGAAGCAAACACCATATATTTT. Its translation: CASSLVRLLNREANTIYF.

The CDR3 is CASSPRGDEQFF. CDR3 DNA: TGTGCCAGCTCACCACGGGGGGATGAGCAGTTCTTC. The chain is built from TRBV18 and TRBJ2-1; weak D call: TRBD2 (6 bases). In germline, CDR1 is KGHSH, CDR2 LQKENI. The CDR3 sequence is 12 residues long. Trimming pared 1 base from V and 8 bases from J, leaving 6 bases between.

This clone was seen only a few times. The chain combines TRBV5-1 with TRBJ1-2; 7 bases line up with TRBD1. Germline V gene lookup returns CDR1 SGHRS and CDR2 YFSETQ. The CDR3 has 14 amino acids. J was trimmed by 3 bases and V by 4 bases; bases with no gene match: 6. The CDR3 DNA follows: TGCGCCAGCAGCGTGACAGGGACAGACTATGGCTACACCTTC. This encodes CASSVTGTDYGYTF. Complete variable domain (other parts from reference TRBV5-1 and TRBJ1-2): KAGVTQTPRYLIKTRGQQVTLSCSPISGHRSVSWYQQTPGQGLQFLFEYFSETQRNKGNFPGRFSGRQFSNSRSEMNVSTLELGDSALYLCASSVTGTDYGYTFGSGTRLTVV.

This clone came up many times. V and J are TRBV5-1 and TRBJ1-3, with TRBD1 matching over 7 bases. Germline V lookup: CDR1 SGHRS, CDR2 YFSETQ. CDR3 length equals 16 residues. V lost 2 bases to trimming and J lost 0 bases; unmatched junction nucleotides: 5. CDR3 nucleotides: TGCGCCAGCAGCTTTGACAGGGCCGGCTCTGGAAACACCATATATTTT. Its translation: CASSFDRAGSGNTIYF. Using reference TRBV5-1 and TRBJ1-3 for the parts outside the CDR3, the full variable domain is KAGVTQTPRYLIKTRGQQVTLSCSPISGHRSVSWYQQTPGQGLQFLFEYFSETQRNKGNFPGRFSGRQFSNSRSEMNVSTLELGDSALYLCASSFDRAGSGNTIYFGEGSWLTVV.

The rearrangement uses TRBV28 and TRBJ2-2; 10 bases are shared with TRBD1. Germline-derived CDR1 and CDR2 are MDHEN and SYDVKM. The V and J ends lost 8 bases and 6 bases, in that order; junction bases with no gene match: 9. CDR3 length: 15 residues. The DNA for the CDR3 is TGTGCCAGCGCTTTTGACAGGGGGCGGGCCGGGGAGCTGTTTTTT. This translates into CASAFDRGRAGELFF.

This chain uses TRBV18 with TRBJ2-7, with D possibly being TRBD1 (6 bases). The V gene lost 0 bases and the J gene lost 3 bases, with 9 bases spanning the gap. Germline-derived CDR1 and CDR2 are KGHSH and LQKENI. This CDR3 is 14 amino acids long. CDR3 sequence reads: CASSPPLGGYEQYF. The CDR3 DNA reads TGTGCCAGCTCACCACCCTTAGGGGGCTACGAGCAGTACTTC. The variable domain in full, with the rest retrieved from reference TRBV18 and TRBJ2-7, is NAGVMQNPRHLVRRRGQEARLRCSPMKGHSHVYWYRQLPEEGLKFMVYLQKENIIDESGMPKERFSAEFPKEGPSILRIQQVVRGDSAAYFCASSPPLGGYEQYFGPGTRLTVT.

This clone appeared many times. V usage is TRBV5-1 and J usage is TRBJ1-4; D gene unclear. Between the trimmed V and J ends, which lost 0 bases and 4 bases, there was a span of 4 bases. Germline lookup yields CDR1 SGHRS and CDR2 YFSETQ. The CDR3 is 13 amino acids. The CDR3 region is CASSLDSNEKLFF. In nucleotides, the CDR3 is TGCGCCAGCAGCTTGGACAGTAATGAAAAACTGTTTTTT.

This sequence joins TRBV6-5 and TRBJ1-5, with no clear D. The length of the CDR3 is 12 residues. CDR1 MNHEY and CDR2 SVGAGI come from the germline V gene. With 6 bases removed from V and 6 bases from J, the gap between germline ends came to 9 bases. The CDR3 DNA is TGTGCCAGCAGACGGGGAAGTCAGCCCCAGCATTTT. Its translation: CASRRGSQPQHF.

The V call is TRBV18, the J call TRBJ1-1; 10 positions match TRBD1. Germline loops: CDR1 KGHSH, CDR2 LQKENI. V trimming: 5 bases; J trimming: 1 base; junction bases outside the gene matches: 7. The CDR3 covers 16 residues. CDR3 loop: CASSTGTGVWNTEAFF. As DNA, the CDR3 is TGTGCCAGCTCAACCGGGACAGGGGTATGGAACACTGAAGCTTTCTTT.

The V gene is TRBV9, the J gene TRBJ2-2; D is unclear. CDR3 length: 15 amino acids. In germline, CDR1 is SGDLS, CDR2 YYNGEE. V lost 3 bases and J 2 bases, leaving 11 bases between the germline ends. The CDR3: CASSGHRLNTGELFF. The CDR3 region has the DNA TGTGCCAGCAGCGGACACAGATTAAACACCGGGGAGCTGTTTTTT.

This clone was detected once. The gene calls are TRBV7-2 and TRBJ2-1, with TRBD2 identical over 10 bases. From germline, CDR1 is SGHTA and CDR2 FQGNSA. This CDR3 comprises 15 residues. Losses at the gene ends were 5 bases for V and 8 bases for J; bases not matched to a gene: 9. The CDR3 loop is CASSPQPSGRDEQFF. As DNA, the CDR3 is TGTGCCAGCAGCCCCCAGCCTAGCGGGAGAGATGAGCAGTTCTTC.

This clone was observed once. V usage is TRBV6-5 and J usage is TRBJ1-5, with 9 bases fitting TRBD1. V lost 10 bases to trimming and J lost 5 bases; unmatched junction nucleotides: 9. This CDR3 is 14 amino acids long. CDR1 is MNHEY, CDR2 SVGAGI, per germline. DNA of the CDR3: TGTGCCACCACACAGGGGGCGGGTTATCAGCCCCAGCATTTT. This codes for CATTQGAGYQPQHF.

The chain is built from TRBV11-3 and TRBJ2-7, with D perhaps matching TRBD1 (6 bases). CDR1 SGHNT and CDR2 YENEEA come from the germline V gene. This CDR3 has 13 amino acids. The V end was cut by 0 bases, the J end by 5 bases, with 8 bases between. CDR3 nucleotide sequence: TGTGCCAGCAGCTTAGATGGGGGCGACGAGCAGTACTTC. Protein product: CASSLDGGDEQYF.